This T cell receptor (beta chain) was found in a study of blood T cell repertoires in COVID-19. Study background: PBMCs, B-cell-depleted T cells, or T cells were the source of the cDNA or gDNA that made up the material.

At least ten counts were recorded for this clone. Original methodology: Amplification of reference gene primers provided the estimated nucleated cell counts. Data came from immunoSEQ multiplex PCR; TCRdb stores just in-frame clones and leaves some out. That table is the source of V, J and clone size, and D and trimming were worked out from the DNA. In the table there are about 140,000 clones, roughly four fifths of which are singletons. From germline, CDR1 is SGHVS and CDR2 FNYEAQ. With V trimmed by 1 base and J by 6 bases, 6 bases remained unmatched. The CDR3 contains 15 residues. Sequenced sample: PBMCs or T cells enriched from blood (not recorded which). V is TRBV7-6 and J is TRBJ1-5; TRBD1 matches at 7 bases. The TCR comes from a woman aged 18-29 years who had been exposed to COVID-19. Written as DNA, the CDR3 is TGTGCCAGCAGCTTAGAGACAGGGTTCGGTCAGCCCCAGCATTTT. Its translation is CASSLETGFGQPQHF.